Below are 26 T cell receptor beta chains sequenced from a single sample in a study of control samples from healthy donors and cancer patients. The data were produced by immunoSEQ multiplex PCR, yet TCRdb's version contains in-frame clones alone and is incomplete. In the table there are 71,000 or so clones, roughly nine tenths of which are singletons. Sequencing was carried out using PBMCs. The source of these receptors is a man aged 60 to 69 with lung cancer.

The chain links TRBV18 to TRBJ2-7, with D unresolved. The CDR3 length is 13 residues. V was trimmed by 6 bases and J by 3 bases, leaving 12 bases between them. Germline CDR1 reads KGHSH; CDR2 reads LQKENI. CDR3 nucleotides: TGTGCCAGCTCCGGTGCTCGAAACTACGAGCAGTACGTC. Its translation: CASSGARNYEQYV.

V gene TRBV7-2 combines with J gene TRBJ2-1, with 12 positions matching TRBD2. Germline assignment: CDR1 SGHTA and CDR2 FQGNSA. CDR3 size: 15 residues. Trimming at V came to 5 bases and at J to 5 bases, leaving 4 bases not matched to a gene. The CDR3 reads CASSRGLAGNNEQFF. CDR3 nucleotide sequence: TGTGCCAGCAGCCGGGGACTAGCGGGTAACAATGAGCAGTTCTTC.

The chain combines TRBV29-1 with TRBJ2-2, with 7 bases aligning to TRBD2. J was trimmed by 3 bases and V by 3 bases; bases with no gene match: 4. This CDR3 is 14 amino acids long. Germline CDR1 reads SQVTM; CDR2 reads ANQGSEA. In DNA form, the CDR3 reads TGCAGCGTTGATCGGGGGGACTACACCGGGGAGCTGTTTTTT. Amino acids: CSVDRGDYTGELFF.

The V gene is TRBV3-1 (or the pseudogene TRBV3-2), the J gene TRBJ2-1; D ambiguous. The CDR3 is made up of 13 amino acids. Trimming pared 3 bases from V and 11 bases from J, leaving 14 bases between. Germline lookup yields CDR1 LGHDT and CDR2 YNNKEL (reference sequence). CDR3 sequence reads: CASSQGVEGKQFF. The CDR3 DNA reads as TGTGCCAGCAGCCAGGGCGTAGAAGGGAAGCAGTTCTTC.

The V gene is TRBV10-2, the J gene TRBJ1-2, with D unresolved. The CDR3 loop spans 12 amino acids. The V gene's germline CDR1 is WSHSY and CDR2 SAAADI. The V and J ends lost 6 bases and 2 bases respectively, with 7 bases between them. The CDR3 is CASRGPNYGYTF. CDR3 DNA: TGCGCCAGCAGGGGTCCGAACTATGGCTACACCTTC.

This chain links TRBV10-1 with TRBJ2-2; possibly TRBD2 for D (6 bases). The germline V and J ends were trimmed by 5 bases and 2 bases, with 12 bases remaining between them. The CDR3 covers 15 residues. CDR1 and CDR2 (germline): WNHNN, SYGVQD (reference sequence). The CDR3 loop reads CASSFSGPNTGELFF. The CDR3 DNA reads as TGCGCCAGCAGTTTTAGCGGCCCAAACACCGGGGAGCTGTTTTTT.

This clone was observed a few times. This chain joins TRBV4-2 and TRBJ1-5, with D maybe TRBD1 (6 bases). The CDR3 length is 15 residues. V lost 0 bases and J lost 7, with 13 bases in between. Germline V gene data show CDR1 as LGHNA and CDR2 as YNFKEQ. This CDR3 is CASSQDTGTNQPQHF. The CDR3 DNA reads as TGTGCCAGCAGCCAAGATACAGGGACGAACCAGCCCCAGCATTTT.

The chain carries TRBV7-9 and TRBJ2-1; 8 bases match TRBD2. This CDR3 region has 13 residues. Germline values: CDR1 SEHNR, CDR2 FQNEAQ (reference sequence). Losses at the gene ends were 4 bases for V and 9 bases for J; bases not matched to a gene: 5. CDR3 region: CASSSSGSREQFF. Here the CDR3 DNA reads TGTGCCAGCAGCTCTAGCGGGTCCCGTGAGCAGTTCTTC.

The genes are TRBV5-1 and TRBJ1-5; maybe TRBD1 (6 bases). Germline loops: CDR1 SGHRS, CDR2 YFSETQ. The CDR3 runs 14 residues. Trimming cost V 2 bases and J 2 bases, with 8 bases left between them. Written as DNA, the CDR3 is TGCGCCAGCAGCTTTTCAGGGGGCAATCAGCCCCAGCATTTT. This translates into CASSFSGGNQPQHF.

V is TRBV5-6 and J is TRBJ1-1, with D unclear. Germline V gene data show CDR1 as SGHDT and CDR2 as YYEEEE. V lost 2 bases, J lost 0 bases, and 11 bases lay in between. This CDR3 region has 15 residues. The CDR3 DNA reads TGTGCCAGCAGCTTAAATTCCGGGGTGAACACTGAAGCTTTCTTT. It encodes CASSLNSGVNTEAFF.

The V and J genes are TRBV7-8 and TRBJ2-7; a weak D match, TRBD1 (5 bases). V was cut by 1 base and J by 4 bases, with 14 bases left in between. The CDR3 runs 15 residues. In germline, CDR1 is SGHVS, CDR2 FQNEAQ. The CDR3 coding sequence is TGTGCCAGCAGCTTAGGTCCAGGGATGGTGTACGAGCAGTACTTC. It yields the protein CASSLGPGMVYEQYF.

The rearrangement joins TRBV10-1 to TRBJ2-3; D is uncertain. In germline, CDR1 is WNHNN, CDR2 SYGVQD (reference sequence). This CDR3 comprises 13 residues. Trimming cost V 3 bases and J 0 bases, with 4 bases left between them. CDR3 in DNA: TGCGCCAGCAGTGATCCTAGCACAGATACGCAGTATTTT. It yields the protein CASSDPSTDTQYF.

The chain couples TRBV11-3 to TRBJ1-1; unclear D gene. Germline V gene lookup returns CDR1 SGHNT and CDR2 YENEEA. This CDR3 region has 14 residues. V was shortened by 1 base and J by 1 base, with 7 bases between the two germline ends. CDR3: CASSLGGENTEAFF. The CDR3 nucleotides are TGTGCCAGCAGCTTAGGGGGAGAGAACACTGAAGCTTTCTTT.

The chain joins TRBV12-5 to TRBJ2-1, with 13 bases lining up with TRBD2. V was pared by 6 bases and J by 4 bases, with 3 bases of the junction left unmatched. The CDR3 is 15 residues long. Germline V gene lookup returns CDR1 LGHNT and CDR2 FRNRAP. Written as DNA, the CDR3 is TGTGCTAGTGGCTGGACTAGCGGGGGATACAATGAGCAGTTCTTC. It translates to CASGWTSGGYNEQFF.

The chain joins TRBV7-9 to TRBJ2-3; a weak D match, TRBD2 (7 bases). The CDR3 is 17 residues long. V was clipped by 3 bases and J by 4 bases, with 20 bases between them. Germline CDR1 reads SEHNR; CDR2 reads FQNEAQ (reference sequence). The CDR3 DNA follows: TGTGCCAGCAGCTTCCCGGTTCGGGGGGCAAAAGCAGATACGCAGTATTTT. Residues: CASSFPVRGAKADTQYF.

CDR3: CASSRRGPSPPETQYF. In DNA form, the CDR3 reads TGTGCCAGTAGTAGGAGGGGCCCGTCCCCTCCAGAGACCCAGTACTTC. This rearrangement joins TRBV19 to TRBJ2-5; possibly TRBD2 for D (6 bases). The CDR3 loop spans 16 amino acids. The germline V gene has CDR1 LNHDA and CDR2 SQIVND (reference sequence). V was trimmed by 4 bases and J by 4 bases, leaving 19 bases between them. Filled out from reference TRBV19 and TRBJ2-5, the complete variable domain reads DGGITQSPKYLFRKEGQNVTLSCEQNLNHDAMYWYRQDPGQGLRLIYYSQIVNDFQKGDIAEGYSVSREKKESFPLTVTSAQKNPTAFYLCASSRRGPSPPETQYFGPGTRLLVL.

The CDR3 loop is CASGQLSGNTIYF. CDR3 DNA: TGTGCCAGCGGACAGCTGTCTGGAAACACCATATATTTT. The chain links TRBV7-2 to TRBJ1-3; D is perhaps TRBD1 (6 bases). Trimming shortened V by 8 bases and J by 1 base, and 9 bases separated the two germline ends. Germline V CDR1 and CDR2: SGHTA, FQGNSA. CDR3 length equals 13 residues.

The chain uses TRBV9 and TRBJ2-1; D is ambiguous. The germline V gene encodes CDR1 SGDLS and CDR2 YYNGEE. The CDR3 loop spans 16 amino acids. V was cut by 2 bases and J by 8 bases, with 20 bases left in between. This chain's CDR3 is CASSVPRHSSMDEQFF. For the CDR3, the DNA is TGTGCCAGCAGCGTCCCTAGACACAGTTCTATGGATGAGCAGTTCTTC. Supplemented by reference TRBV9 and TRBJ2-1, the full variable domain reads DSGVTQTPKHLITATGQRVTLRCSPRSGDLSVYWYQQSLDQGLQFLIQYYNGEERAKGNILERFSAQQFPDLHSELNLSSLELGDSALYFCASSVPRHSSMDEQFFGPGTRLTVL.

The V call is TRBV10-2, the J call TRBJ2-5, with D possibly matching TRBD1 (6 bases). V was shortened by 4 bases and J by 4 bases, with 10 bases between the two germline ends. The germline V gene has CDR1 WSHSY and CDR2 SAAADI. This CDR3 is 13 amino acids long. As DNA, the CDR3 is TGCGCCAGCAGTGGGCAGGGGACAGAGACCCAGTACTTC. It translates to CASSGQGTETQYF.

This chain links TRBV6-5 with TRBJ1-2, with D possibly being TRBD1 (6 bases). The V and J ends lost 2 bases and 6 bases respectively, with 19 bases between them. CDR1 and CDR2 (germline): MNHEY, SVGAGI. This CDR3 region has 16 residues. CDR3 DNA sequence: TGTGCCAGCAGTTACGAGCAGGCAGGGGAGCTAAATGGCTACACCTTC. It specifies CASSYEQAGELNGYTF.

The chain combines TRBV2 with TRBJ2-1; maybe TRBD2 (6 bases). With 3 bases removed from V and 4 bases from J, the gap between germline ends came to 25 bases. The CDR3 runs 19 residues. Germline CDR1 is SNHLY and CDR2 is FYNNEI. CDR3 loop: CASSDSGAWTPANYNEQFF. CDR3 DNA: TGTGCCAGCAGTGACTCGGGAGCCTGGACACCAGCTAATTACAATGAGCAGTTCTTC.

This rearrangement joins TRBV14 to TRBJ2-3; 9 nucleotides agree with TRBD1. V dropped 4 bases and J dropped 3; count of bases not matched to a gene: 5. The germline CDR1 and CDR2 sequences are SGHDN and FVKESK. The CDR3 extends over 15 amino acids. The CDR3 region is CASSPRDRVTDTQYF. The CDR3, as DNA: TGTGCCAGCAGCCCCCGGGACAGGGTGACAGATACGCAGTATTTT.

CDR3 loop: CASSLGGEYNEQFF. DNA for the CDR3: TGCGCCAGCAGCTTAGGGGGGGAGTACAATGAGCAGTTCTTC. The rearrangement links TRBV5-1 to TRBJ2-1; the D gene is possibly TRBD2 (7 bases). V was cut by 2 bases and J by 4 bases, with 10 bases left in between. The CDR3 runs to 14 residues. Germline V CDR1 and CDR2: SGHRS, YFSETQ.

This sequence joins TRBV27 and TRBJ1-3; D unresolved. CDR1 and CDR2 from the germline V gene are MNHEY and SMNVEV (reference sequence). V was shortened by 5 bases and J by 0 bases, with 14 bases between the two germline ends. The length of the CDR3 is 16 residues. The CDR3 sequence: CASSPVGRLSGNTIYF. CDR3 in DNA: TGTGCCAGCAGTCCCGTCGGGCGTCTCTCTGGAAACACCATATATTTT.

This chain connects TRBV3-1 (or the pseudogene TRBV3-2) to TRBJ2-2; 11 positions agree with TRBD2. V was clipped by 6 bases and J by 1 base; unmatched bases: 1. This CDR3 contains 15 residues. Per germline, CDR1 LGHDT and CDR2 YNNKEL (reference sequence). The CDR3 protein is CASSLAGGNTGELFF. The CDR3 coding sequence is TGTGCCAGCAGTCTAGCGGGGGGGAACACCGGGGAGCTGTTTTTT.

The chain uses TRBV7-2 and TRBJ1-3; D ambiguous. V lost 2 bases, J lost 0 bases, and 5 bases lay in between. Germline CDR1 SGHTA, CDR2 FQGNSA. The CDR3 length is 14 residues. CDR3 amino acids: CASSLRTSGNTIYF. DNA of the CDR3: TGTGCCAGCAGCTTACGGACCTCTGGAAACACCATATATTTT.